This TCR beta chain was observed in a study of blood T cell repertoires in COVID-19. Overall study: Sample material is recorded as cDNA or gDNA derived from T cells, B-cell-depleted T cells, or PBMCs.

TCRdb's copy holds only in-frame clones and misses some; the assay was immunoSEQ multiplex PCR. The sample lists tens of thousands of clones, 75% to 90% seen once, with about 12% in the top ten. This TCR was sampled from a human donor with active COVID-19. The donor label of this sample is uncertain. The specimen sequenced was peripheral blood.

CDR3 sequence (DNA): TGTGCCAGCAGCCCTTGGCTAGACGGCGGGGAGCTGTTTTTT. This gives the protein CASSPWLDGGELFF. V is TRBV7-3 and J is TRBJ2-2; D not resolved. Germline CDR1 SGHTA, CDR2 FQGTGA. V lost 5 bases, J lost 7 bases, and 14 bases lay in between. The CDR3 is made up of 14 amino acids.